One sample yielded the 28 T cell receptor beta chains listed below, sequenced in a study of blood T cell repertoires in COVID-19. The method was immunoSEQ multiplex PCR; TCRdb's version includes in-frame clones alone and lacks a portion of them. The table has over 50,000 clones, 80% to 90% seen once. The sample taken for sequencing was peripheral blood. The receptor source for this set is a man aged 55 to 70 with acute or convalescent COVID-19.

The gene calls are TRBV5-1 and TRBJ2-7; a weak D match, TRBD2 (7 bases). CDR1 and CDR2 from the germline V gene are SGHRS and YFSETQ. Deletions cut 3 bases from V and 2 bases from J, with 15 bases between. CDR3 length equals 15 residues. CDR3 nucleotides: TGCGCCAGCAGCTACCAAGGGGGGGTCGCCTACGAGCAGTACTTC. It encodes CASSYQGGVAYEQYF. The whole variable domain, filled in from reference TRBV5-1 and TRBJ2-7, reads KAGVTQTPRYLIKTRGQQVTLSCSPISGHRSVSWYQQTPGQGLQFLFEYFSETQRNKGNFPGRFSGRQFSNSRSEMNVSTLELGDSALYLCASSYQGGVAYEQYFGPGTRLTVT.

The CDR3 loop reads CASSESQGFSGNTIYF. The CDR3 coding sequence is TGTGCCAGCAGTGAATCGCAGGGTTTTTCTGGAAACACCATATATTTT. The rearrangement links TRBV25-1 to TRBJ1-3; D is possibly TRBD1 (5 bases). This CDR3 is built from 16 residues. Trimming left V 1 base short and J 1 base short, with 11 bases between. Germline-derived CDR1 and CDR2 are MGHDK and SYGVNS.

This chain uses TRBV4-3 with TRBJ2-7; D perhaps matches TRBD1 (5 bases). Germline-derived CDR1 and CDR2 are LGHNA and YSLEER. V was shortened by 0 bases and J by 5 bases, with 14 bases between the two germline ends. There are 15 residues in the CDR3. CDR3 region: CASSQDGNRLNEQYF. The CDR3 DNA sequence: TGCGCCAGCAGCCAAGATGGGAACAGGTTGAACGAGCAGTACTTC.

The V gene is TRBV18, the J gene TRBJ1-1; D may be TRBD1 (6 bases). Germline CDR1 and CDR2: KGHSH and LQKENI. V was trimmed by 1 base and J by 1 base, leaving 13 bases between them. This CDR3 is built from 16 residues. The CDR3: CASSPLTGGGNTEAFF. CDR3 bases: TGTGCCAGCTCACCACTGACGGGAGGGGGGAACACTGAAGCTTTCTTT.

The genes are TRBV12-3 or TRBV12-4 and TRBJ2-5; weak D call: TRBD2 (6 bases). CDR3 size: 13 residues. Trimming took off 6 bases at V and 4 bases at J, with 12 bases between the two ends. CDR3 loop: CASRTRLGETQYF. The DNA for the CDR3 is TGTGCCAGCAGGACTAGGCTTGGAGAGACCCAGTACTTC.

This clone was picked up a small number of times. The V and J genes are TRBV19 and TRBJ1-6; D remains unclear. The V end was cut by 5 bases, the J end by 0 bases, with 14 bases between. The CDR3 covers 17 residues. CDR1 and CDR2 (germline): LNHDA, SQIVND (reference sequence). The CDR3 is CASSLAGILSYNSPLHF. DNA for the CDR3: TGTGCCAGTAGTCTTGCGGGGATCCTCTCCTATAATTCACCCCTCCACTTT.

The chain combines TRBV4-3 with TRBJ2-1; 8 bases are shared with TRBD1. Losses at the gene ends were 0 bases for V and 1 base for J; bases not matched to a gene: 5. Germline CDR1 is LGHNA and CDR2 is YSLEER. CDR3 length: 17 amino acids. The CDR3 loop is CASSQDPTGGSYNEQFF. The CDR3 region has the DNA TGCGCCAGCAGCCAAGATCCCACAGGGGGGTCCTACAATGAGCAGTTCTTC.

V is TRBV20-1 and J is TRBJ2-5; D not resolved. Germline assignment: CDR1 DFQATT and CDR2 SNEGSKA (reference sequence). Trimming cost V 1 base and J 5 bases, with 5 bases left between them. The CDR3 runs to 11 residues. CDR3 nucleotides: TGCAGTGCTAGAGTATCGGAGACCCAGTACTTC. It codes for CSARVSETQYF.

This clone was seen just once. This sequence joins TRBV5-6 and TRBJ1-1; D gene unclear. Germline-derived CDR1 and CDR2 are SGHDT and YYEEEE. This CDR3 has 13 residues. V lost 0 bases to trimming and J lost 6 bases, with 9 bases between them. Here the CDR3 reads CASSLDRVPEAFF. In nucleotides, the CDR3 is TGTGCCAGCAGCTTGGATCGGGTACCTGAAGCTTTCTTT.

The chain recombines TRBV5-1 with TRBJ1-4; 7 nucleotides align to TRBD1. This CDR3 spans 16 amino acids. Germline V gene lookup returns CDR1 SGHRS and CDR2 YFSETQ. After removal of 4 bases from V and 0 bases from J, the junction contained 6 bases not matched to a gene. This CDR3 is CASSPDRVTTNEKLFF. CDR3 in DNA: TGCGCCAGCAGCCCTGACAGGGTGACAACTAATGAAAAACTGTTTTTT.

The V gene is TRBV6-2 or TRBV6-3, the J gene TRBJ1-5; TRBD1 matches at 9 bases. V gave up 5 bases and J gave up 3 bases; unmatched junction bases: 8. This CDR3 comprises 16 residues. From germline, CDR1 is MNHEY and CDR2 SVGEGT. CDR3 in amino acids: CASSLRQGVFNQPQHF. In nucleotides, the CDR3 is TGTGCCAGCAGTCTAAGACAGGGGGTGTTCAATCAGCCCCAGCATTTT.

The sample holds one count of this clone. The V call is TRBV10-3, the J call TRBJ1-2; no firm D call. Germline CDR1 reads ENHRY; CDR2 reads SYGVKD. The CDR3 length is 12 residues. The ends were cut back, 11 bases at V and 0 bases at J, with 10 bases in the middle. CDR3 amino acids: CAVDTPNYGYTF. The CDR3, as DNA: TGTGCCGTTGACACTCCTAACTATGGCTACACCTTC.

As DNA, the CDR3 is TGTGCCAGCAGCGACAGGACCTATAATTCACCCCTCCACTTT. This translates into CASSDRTYNSPLHF. The rearrangement joins TRBV2 to TRBJ1-6; tentative D call: TRBD1 (6 bases). Per germline, CDR1 SNHLY and CDR2 FYNNEI. The length of the CDR3 is 14 residues. V was trimmed by 6 bases and J by 2 bases, leaving 8 bases between them.

This clone came up once. The chain is built from TRBV7-2 and TRBJ1-2; unclear D gene. Germline loops: CDR1 SGHTA, CDR2 FQGNSA. Trimming cost V 5 bases and J 0 bases, with 13 bases left between them. The CDR3 has 15 amino acids. As DNA, the CDR3 is TGTGCCAGCAGCCCTCGCGGGGTATCTAACTATGGCTACACCTTC. Translation gives CASSPRGVSNYGYTF. Using reference TRBV7-2 and TRBJ1-2 for the parts outside the CDR3, the full variable domain is GAGVSQSPSNKVTEKGKDVELRCDPISGHTALYWYRQSLGQGLEFLIYFQGNSAPDKSGLPSDRFSAERTGGSVSTLTIQRTQQEDSAVYLCASSPRGVSNYGYTFGSGTRLTVV.

This rearrangement joins TRBV18 to TRBJ1-6; 10 bases fit TRBD1. CDR1 is KGHSH, CDR2 LQKENI, per germline. V trimming: 6 bases; J trimming: 0 bases; junction bases outside the gene matches: 5. CDR3 length equals 17 residues. The CDR3 loop reads CASSPGQGSSYNSPLHF. CDR3 in DNA: TGTGCCAGCTCCCCGGGACAGGGGAGCTCCTATAATTCACCCCTCCACTTT.

The chain links TRBV6-5 to TRBJ1-5; D is perhaps TRBD1 (5 bases). V was cut by 2 bases and J by 5 bases, with 7 bases left in between. The CDR3 covers 13 residues. CDR1 and CDR2 (germline): MNHEY, SVGAGI. DNA of the CDR3: TGTGCCAGCAGTTACGACAGATATCAGCCCCAGCATTTT. Its protein product is CASSYDRYQPQHF.

This clone has a handful of counts. The chain carries TRBV5-4 and TRBJ1-2; 8 bases match TRBD1. CDR3 length: 16 amino acids. Germline CDR1 reads SGHNT; CDR2 reads YYREEE (reference sequence). Germline trimming cut 4 bases from V and 3 bases from J; bases unmatched to any gene: 11. The CDR3 DNA reads TGTGCCAGCAGCCGTTGGGGGGACAGGCTGGACTATGGCTACACCTTC. Protein product: CASSRWGDRLDYGYTF. Complete variable domain (other parts from reference TRBV5-4 and TRBJ1-2): ETGVTQSPTHLIKTRGQQVTLRCSSQSGHNTVSWYQQALGQGPQFIFQYYREEENGRGNFPPRFSGLQFPNYSSELNVNALELDDSALYLCASSRWGDRLDYGYTFGSGTRLTVV.

The chain has TRBV6-1 and TRBJ1-3; D gene uncertain. CDR1 is MNHNS, CDR2 SASEGT, per germline. V lost 3 bases to trimming and J lost 0 bases, with 6 bases between them. This CDR3 has 14 amino acids. CDR3 region: CASSDWASGNTIYF. CDR3 DNA: TGTGCCAGCAGTGATTGGGCCTCTGGAAACACCATATATTTT.

V usage is TRBV5-1 and J usage is TRBJ2-1; TRBD1 matches at 7 bases. This CDR3 has 15 amino acids. Germline V lookup: CDR1 SGHRS, CDR2 YFSETQ. J lost 7 bases, V lost 0 bases, and 7 bases had no gene match. CDR3 loop: CASSLARGPINEQFF. The CDR3 region has the DNA TGCGCCAGCAGCTTGGCAAGGGGGCCGATAAATGAGCAGTTCTTC.

The chain carries TRBV7-2 and TRBJ1-5; TRBD1 aligns across 10 bases. The length of the CDR3 is 14 residues. The V gene end was trimmed by 5 bases and the J gene end by 6 bases; junction bases not matched to a gene: 4. Germline loops: CDR1 SGHTA, CDR2 FQGNSA. The CDR3 here is CASSPGQGRQPQHF. The CDR3 nucleotides read TGTGCCAGCAGCCCGGGACAGGGGCGTCAGCCCCAGCATTTT.

The V and J genes are TRBV7-2 and TRBJ1-2; D is possibly TRBD1 (6 bases). The CDR3 spans 14 residues. V lost 6 bases and J lost 5, with 16 bases in between. In germline, CDR1 is SGHTA, CDR2 FQGNSA. DNA for the CDR3: TGTGCCAGCAGTTCCCCGGGACAACGGTATGGCTACACCTTC. Its translation is CASSSPGQRYGYTF.

This clone has a single count. The chain links TRBV5-6 to TRBJ1-2, with D unclear. The V and J ends lost 0 bases and 4 bases respectively, with 4 bases between them. Germline V gene data show CDR1 as SGHDT and CDR2 as YYEEEE. This CDR3 has 12 residues. CDR3 amino acids: CASSLAGYGYTF. The CDR3 DNA is TGTGCCAGCAGCTTGGCCGGCTATGGCTACACCTTC.

The gene calls are TRBV3-1 (or the pseudogene TRBV3-2) and TRBJ1-1; D perhaps matches TRBD1 (5 bases). The CDR3 covers 14 residues. V was trimmed by 7 bases and J by 11 bases, leaving 23 bases between them. Looked up from germline, CDR1 is LGHDT and CDR2 is YNNKEL (reference sequence). The CDR3 sequence: CASTPAMGRGMAFF. CDR3 coding DNA: TGTGCCAGCACCCCTGCGATGGGGAGGGGAATGGCTTTCTTT.

J is TRBJ1-1 and V is TRBV5-6; 8 bases map to TRBD1. J was trimmed by 4 bases and V by 3 bases; bases with no gene match: 5. CDR1 is SGHDT, CDR2 YYEEEE, per germline. This CDR3 is built from 14 residues. In DNA, the CDR3 is TGTGCCAGCAGCTCGGACAGGGAGGGCACTGAAGCTTTCTTT. It codes for CASSSDREGTEAFF.

The chain joins TRBV6-5 to TRBJ1-4; D possibly corresponds to TRBD1 (6 bases). Germline V lookup: CDR1 MNHEY, CDR2 SVGAGI. The CDR3 is 15 amino acids. Deletions cut 2 bases from V and 3 bases from J, with 10 bases between. CDR3 region: CASSYAGEPNEKLFF. The CDR3 nucleotides are TGTGCCAGCAGTTACGCAGGGGAGCCTAATGAAAAACTGTTTTTT.

This chain links TRBV19 with TRBJ2-1; 16 bases agree with TRBD2. The CDR3 covers 17 residues. The ends lost 11 bases at V and 0 bases at J; junction bases unmatched: 7. Germline V gene sequence: CDR1 LNHDA, CDR2 SQIVND (reference sequence). The CDR3 DNA is TGTGCCTCGGGACTAGCGGGGGGGCCGAGCTCCTACAATGAGCAGTTCTTC. Its protein is CASGLAGGPSSYNEQFF.

The genes are TRBV4-3 and TRBJ1-2, with TRBD1 identical over 12 bases. The ends lost 0 bases at V and 2 bases at J; junction bases unmatched: 4. This CDR3 spans 17 amino acids. Germline loops: CDR1 LGHNA, CDR2 YSLEER. CDR3 region: CASSQDRGQGANYGYTF. In nucleotides, the CDR3 is TGCGCCAGCAGCCAAGATCGGGGACAGGGGGCCAACTATGGCTACACCTTC.

This clone was seen more than once but under ten times. V usage is TRBV2 and J usage is TRBJ2-1, with 9 bases matching TRBD2. There are 14 residues in the CDR3. The J segment lost 3 bases and the V segment lost 5 bases, leaving 2 bases of the junction unmatched. CDR1 and CDR2 (germline): SNHLY, FYNNEI. Here the CDR3 reads CASSSGGIYNEQFF. CDR3 bases: TGTGCCAGCAGTAGCGGGGGGATCTACAATGAGCAGTTCTTC.